This paragraph covers one TCR beta chain sequence. What it binds is not known. The sample comes from a study of graft-versus-host responses after intestinal transplantation. TCRdb's copy holds only in-frame clones and misses some; the assay was immunoSEQ multiplex PCR. The table lists tens of thousands of clones, approximately 91% of them singletons. Both intraepithelial and lamina propria lymphocytes were released by processing graft tissue. V was shortened by 4 bases and J by 2 bases, with 12 bases between the two germline ends. The CDR3 totals 14 residues. Germline values: CDR1 MDHEN, CDR2 SYDVKM. Study observations and caveats: High graft-versus-host to host-versus-graft T cell clonal ratios marked allografts of patients with graft-donor macrochimerism.

The clonotype was recovered from a human patient who received an intestinal transplant, so some T cells may come from the graft donor. Specimen: ileum tissue, collected around 350 days after transplant. The chain couples TRBV28 to TRBJ2-7; no reliable D call. This CDR3 reads CASSSYTLTYEQYF. The CDR3 DNA reads as TGTGCCAGCAGTTCCTACACGTTAACCTACGAGCAGTACTTC.